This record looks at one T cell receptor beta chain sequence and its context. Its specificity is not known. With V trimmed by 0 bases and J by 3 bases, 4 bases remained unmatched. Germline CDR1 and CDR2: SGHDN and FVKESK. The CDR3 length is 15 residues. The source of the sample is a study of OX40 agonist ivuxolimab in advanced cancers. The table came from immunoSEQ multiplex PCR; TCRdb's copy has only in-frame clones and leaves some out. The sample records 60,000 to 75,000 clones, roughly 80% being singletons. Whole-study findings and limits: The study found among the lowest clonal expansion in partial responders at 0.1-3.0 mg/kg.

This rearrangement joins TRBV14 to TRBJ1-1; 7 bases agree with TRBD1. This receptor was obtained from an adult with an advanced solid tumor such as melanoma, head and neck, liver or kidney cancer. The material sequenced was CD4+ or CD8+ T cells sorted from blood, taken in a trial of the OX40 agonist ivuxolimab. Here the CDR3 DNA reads TGTGCCAGCAGCCAAGACTATGACAGGGACACTGAAGCTTTCTTT. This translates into CASSQDYDRDTEAFF. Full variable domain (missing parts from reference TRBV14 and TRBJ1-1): EAGVTQFPSHSVIEKGQTVTLRCDPISGHDNLYWYRRVMGKEIKFLLHFVKESKQDESGMPNNRFLAERTGGTYSTLKVQPAELEDSGVYFCASSQDYDRDTEAFFGQGTRLTVV.